This is a list of T cell receptor beta chains from one sample in a study of blood T cell repertoires in COVID-19. Assay used: immunoSEQ multiplex PCR; TCRdb lists only in-frame clones, some missing. The table shows approximately 240,000 clones, with around 90% occurring only once. Sequenced sample: PBMCs or T cells enriched from blood (not recorded which). Source of these receptors: a woman aged 18 to 35 who had recovered from COVID-19. CDR3s include the opening cysteine and the closing phenylalanine or tryptophan. A D gene is named only where the DNA matches it firmly. Part of the rows lack a size; the others show once, few, many or a class for expanded clones.

CDR3nt: TGTGCCAGCAGAAACAGGGGGGCCACTGAAGCTTTCTTT
CDR3aa: CASRNRGATEAFF
v_gene: TRBV7-8
abundance: once
j_gene: TRBJ1-1
d_gene: TRBD1

CDR3nt: TGTGCCAGCAGCGAAAATCCACTACCGAGCTCCTACAATGAGCAGTTCTTC
CDR3aa: CASSENPLPSSYNEQFF
v_gene: TRBV9
abundance: .
j_gene: TRBJ2-1
d_gene: .

CDR3nt: TGTGCCAGTAGGGGTTCCTACGAGCAGTACTTC
CDR3aa: CASRGSYEQYF
v_gene: TRBV6-5
abundance: .
j_gene: TRBJ2-7
d_gene: .

CDR3nt: TGTGCCAGCACCGCCGGCCGGGTTGAGACCCAGTACTTC
CDR3aa: CASTAGRVETQYF
v_gene: TRBV6-5
abundance: .
j_gene: TRBJ2-5
d_gene: .

CDR3nt: TGTGCCAGCGGCCTACAGGGGGGAGAAAAACTGTTTTTT
CDR3aa: CASGLQGGEKLFF
v_gene: TRBV5-4
abundance: .
j_gene: TRBJ1-4
d_gene: TRBD1

CDR3nt: TGTGCCAGCAGCTTCCCTAGGACAGGGTCCATGAACACTGAAGCTTTCTTT
CDR3aa: CASSFPRTGSMNTEAFF
v_gene: TRBV5-6
abundance: .
j_gene: TRBJ1-1
d_gene: TRBD1

CDR3nt: TGTGCCAGCAGCTCCTCCGATGGGGCAGAAGAGACCCAGTACTTC
CDR3aa: CASSSSDGAEETQYF
v_gene: TRBV3-1/TRBV3-2
abundance: few
j_gene: TRBJ2-5
d_gene: .

CDR3nt: TGCGCCAGCAGGGGACAGAGCTATGGCTACACCTTC
CDR3aa: CASRGQSYGYTF
v_gene: TRBV10-2
abundance: .
j_gene: TRBJ1-2
d_gene: TRBD1

CDR3nt: TGTGCCAGTAGTAGGCCCGAGAACACTGAAGCTTTCTTT
CDR3aa: CASSRPENTEAFF
v_gene: TRBV19
abundance: .
j_gene: TRBJ1-1
d_gene: .

CDR3nt: TGTGCCAGTAGTATAGGTTCAGCTAACTATGGCTACACCTTC
CDR3aa: CASSIGSANYGYTF
v_gene: TRBV19
abundance: .
j_gene: TRBJ1-2
d_gene: .

CDR3nt: TGTGCCAGCAGTTTAGGACAGGGGTATGGCTACACCTTC
CDR3aa: CASSLGQGYGYTF
v_gene: TRBV12-3/TRBV12-4
abundance: few
j_gene: TRBJ1-2
d_gene: TRBD1

CDR3nt: TGTGCCAGCAGCTTTAGACAGGGGATTCGCGGCTACACCTTC
CDR3aa: CASSFRQGIRGYTF
v_gene: TRBV3-1/TRBV3-2
abundance: .
j_gene: TRBJ1-2
d_gene: TRBD1

CDR3nt: TGCGCCAGCAGCACTGGACTACCTGGGAATGAGCAGTTCTTC
CDR3aa: CASSTGLPGNEQFF
v_gene: TRBV5-1
abundance: .
j_gene: TRBJ2-1
d_gene: .

CDR3nt: TGTGCCAGCAGCCAATCGTCACAGGGATCCGGGGAGCTGTTTTTT
CDR3aa: CASSQSSQGSGELFF
v_gene: TRBV3-1/TRBV3-2
abundance: .
j_gene: TRBJ2-2
d_gene: .

CDR3nt: TGTGCCAGCAGCCCGAATGGGCCTCAGACCAATGAGCAGTTCTTC
CDR3aa: CASSPNGPQTNEQFF
v_gene: TRBV7-9
abundance: few
j_gene: TRBJ2-1
d_gene: .

CDR3nt: TGTGCCATCAGTGATAGTGCAGGCGCAACAAGCAATCAGCCCCAGCATTTT
CDR3aa: CAISDSAGATSNQPQHF
v_gene: TRBV10-3
abundance: .
j_gene: TRBJ1-5
d_gene: .

CDR3nt: TGTGCCAGCAGCAAACCTATACAGGGTGGTTCGGAAGCTTTCTTT
CDR3aa: CASSKPIQGGSEAFF
v_gene: TRBV5-4
abundance: .
j_gene: TRBJ1-1
d_gene: .

CDR3nt: TGTGCCAGCAGTGAAAAACGGCTGGGAGGCGAGCAGTACTTC
CDR3aa: CASSEKRLGGEQYF
v_gene: TRBV2
abundance: once
j_gene: TRBJ2-7
d_gene: .

CDR3nt: TGTGCCAGCAGCGGGAGGCAGGCAGGTTCACCCCTCCACTTT
CDR3aa: CASSGRQAGSPLHF
v_gene: TRBV11-3
abundance: once
j_gene: TRBJ1-6
d_gene: .

CDR3nt: TGTGCCAGCAGACCCGGGACAGGGTTCTACAATGAGCAGTTCTTC
CDR3aa: CASRPGTGFYNEQFF
v_gene: TRBV2
abundance: .
j_gene: TRBJ2-1
d_gene: TRBD1

CDR3nt: TGTGCCAGCAGCTCATGGACAGATTCAACCGGGGAGCTGTTTTTT
CDR3aa: CASSSWTDSTGELFF
v_gene: TRBV7-9
abundance: .
j_gene: TRBJ2-2
d_gene: .

CDR3nt: TGTGCCAGCAGCTTACTCCCTTCAACTAATGAAAAACTGTTTTTT
CDR3aa: CASSLLPSTNEKLFF
v_gene: TRBV7-3
abundance: .
j_gene: TRBJ1-4
d_gene: .

CDR3nt: TGCGCCAGCAGTCACCCGGCGACTACTAATGAGCAGTTCTTC
CDR3aa: CASSHPATTNEQFF
v_gene: TRBV5-1
abundance: .
j_gene: TRBJ2-1
d_gene: .

CDR3nt: TGTGCCAGCAGCTCTAGACAGGGCCCTTTCCCCTACGAGCAGTACTTC
CDR3aa: CASSSRQGPFPYEQYF
v_gene: TRBV7-2
abundance: once
j_gene: TRBJ2-7
d_gene: TRBD1

CDR3nt: TGCGCCAGCAGTAAGTATACTGGGAACACTGAAGCTTTCTTT
CDR3aa: CASSKYTGNTEAFF
v_gene: TRBV10-2
abundance: .
j_gene: TRBJ1-1
d_gene: .

CDR3nt: TGTGCCAGCAATAGGGGGGGACCGAACACCGGGGAGCTGTTTTTT
CDR3aa: CASNRGGPNTGELFF
v_gene: TRBV2
abundance: once
j_gene: TRBJ2-2
d_gene: .